The rows below give T cell receptor beta chains drawn from one sample of a study of blood T cell repertoires in COVID-19. Assay: immunoSEQ multiplex PCR; the TCRdb copy retains only in-frame clones and omits some. The table includes some 140,000 clones, approximately 84% detected once. Sequencing used peripheral blood. The receptors here all came from a human donor in a cohort sampled during active COVID-19. Each CDR3 is given with its conserved first and last residue. The D gene is left open where the match is weak. Only part of the rows carry a size: once, few, many, or a class if the clone is expanded.

CDR3 protein	CDR3 DNA	J gene	V gene	clone size	D gene
CASSMAGHNTEAFF	TGTGCCAGTAGTATGGCAGGCCACAACACTGAAGCTTTCTTT	TRBJ1-1	TRBV19	-	-
CASSSRQKHGYTF	TGTGCCAGCAGTTCCCGACAGAAGCATGGCTACACCTTC	TRBJ1-2	TRBV12-3/TRBV12-4	-	-
CASSFGGYYNEQFF	TGTGCCAGCAGTTTCGGGGGTTACTACAATGAGCAGTTCTTC	TRBJ2-1	TRBV28	-	-
CATSDGPGRGTEAFF	TGTGCCACCAGTGATGGTCCGGGACGGGGGACTGAAGCTTTCTTT	TRBJ1-1	TRBV24-1	-	-
CASSLYPGQGAGNEQFF	TGTGCCAGCAGTTTATACCCGGGACAGGGGGCGGGCAATGAGCAGTTCTTC	TRBJ2-1	TRBV27	-	TRBD1
CASSPGQENEKLFF	TGTGCCAGCAGTCCGGGACAGGAGAATGAAAAACTGTTTTTT	TRBJ1-4	TRBV6-6	once	TRBD1
CASRDRDTDTQYF	TGTGCCAGCCGGGACAGGGACACAGATACGCAGTATTTT	TRBJ2-3	TRBV2	-	TRBD1
CASSHNRGSPLHF	TGCGCCAGCAGCCACAACAGGGGTTCACCCCTCCACTTT	TRBJ1-6	TRBV4-1	few	TRBD1
CAWTRGAADTQYF	TGTGCCTGGACCAGGGGGGCCGCAGATACGCAGTATTTT	TRBJ2-3	TRBV30	-	-
CASKGAYYSNQPQHF	TGTGCCAGTAAGGGGGCATACTATAGCAATCAGCCCCAGCATTTT	TRBJ1-5	TRBV19	once	TRBD1
CASSETTGANTEAFF	TGTGCCAGCAGTGAGACGACAGGGGCGAACACTGAAGCTTTCTTT	TRBJ1-1	TRBV6-4	-	TRBD1
CASKGGNQPQHF	TGCGCCAGCAAAGGGGGCAATCAGCCCCAGCATTTT	TRBJ1-5	TRBV10-2	-	-
CASSSRQGGGRETQYF	TGTGCCAGTAGTAGTAGGCAGGGTGGTGGTAGAGAGACCCAGTACTTC	TRBJ2-5	TRBV19	-	-
CASSSWGRGTDTQYF	TGCGCCAGCAGTTCATGGGGGAGGGGCACAGATACGCAGTATTTT	TRBJ2-3	TRBV5-1	once	TRBD2
CASSFPGEQYF	TGTGCCAGCAGCTTCCCAGGGGAGCAGTACTTC	TRBJ2-7	TRBV11-2	-	-
CASSSAHRDREGYTF	TGTGCCAGCAGTTCCGCCCACCGGGACAGGGAGGGCTACACCTTC	TRBJ1-2	TRBV6-5	-	TRBD1
CASSFGQFNQPQHF	TGTGCCAGCAGCTTTGGCCAGTTTAATCAGCCCCAGCATTTT	TRBJ1-5	TRBV5-6	-	-
CASVAGTGGVKGYGYTF	TGTGCCAGCGTCGCCGGGACAGGGGGCGTGAAGGGGTATGGCTACACCTTC	TRBJ1-2	TRBV19	-	TRBD1